The 14 T cell receptor beta chains listed next were all sequenced from one sample in a study of blood T cell repertoires in COVID-19. Profiling relied on immunoSEQ multiplex PCR, and the TCRdb table lists in-frame clones only, not all of them. The sample shows 380,000 or so clones, 87% of them seen only once. The sequenced material came from PBMCs or T cells enriched from blood (not recorded which). These receptors were collected from a man aged 25 to 40 who had recovered from COVID-19.

The gene calls are TRBV5-4 and TRBJ1-2; 9 nucleotides match TRBD1. V gave up 4 bases and J gave up 7 bases; unmatched junction bases: 11. Germline V gene data show CDR1 as SGHNT and CDR2 as YYREEE (reference sequence). The CDR3 contains 15 residues. The CDR3 region is CASSGGPPDRGGYTF. The CDR3 DNA is TGTGCCAGCAGCGGTGGCCCGCCGGACAGGGGTGGCTACACCTTC.

The genes are TRBV27 and TRBJ2-7; D not certain. The V and J ends lost 0 bases and 6 bases respectively, with 15 bases between them. CDR3 length equals 15 residues. CDR1 is MNHEY, CDR2 SMNVEV, per germline (reference sequence). CDR3 sequence (DNA): TGTGCCAGCAGTTTATCAGAAAGATCGGTTACCGAGCAGTACTTC. Translation gives CASSLSERSVTEQYF.

The chain recombines TRBV7-2 with TRBJ1-2, with D tentatively TRBD1 (5 bases). The germline CDR1 and CDR2 sequences are SGHTA and FQGNSA. Trimming cost V 2 bases and J 3 bases, with 16 bases left between them. The length of the CDR3 is 16 residues. The CDR3 sequence is CASSLTRKGGDYGYTF. The CDR3 region has the DNA TGTGCCAGCAGCTTAACCAGGAAGGGAGGGGACTATGGCTACACCTTC.

CDR3 in DNA: TGTGCCAGCAGCCCACAGGGTGGGGGCTATGGCTACACCTTC. This gives the protein CASSPQGGGYGYTF. The J gene is TRBJ1-2, the V gene TRBV11-2; TRBD1 might be the D (6 bases). The CDR3 sequence is 14 residues long. From germline, CDR1 is SGHAT and CDR2 FQNNGV. The germline V and J ends were trimmed by 5 bases and 4 bases, with 14 bases remaining between them.

In its sample, this clone was seen once. The chain has TRBV7-9 and TRBJ2-1; 7 nucleotides match TRBD2. The germline CDR1 and CDR2 sequences are SEHNR and FQNEAQ (reference sequence). The CDR3 runs to 16 residues. V lost 1 base and J lost 0; bases outside the gene matches: 3. The CDR3 sequence is CASSLGAGSSYNEQFF. The CDR3 DNA sequence: TGTGCCAGCAGCTTAGGAGCGGGGAGCTCCTACAATGAGCAGTTCTTC.

This clone showed up just once. The V gene is TRBV3-1 (or the pseudogene TRBV3-2), the J gene TRBJ1-1; TRBD1 matches 7 bases. This CDR3 has 15 amino acids. Looked up from germline, CDR1 is LGHDT and CDR2 is YNNKEL (reference sequence). Trimming at V came to 1 base and at J to 3 bases, leaving 5 bases not matched to a gene. The CDR3 bases are TGTGCCAGCAGCCAAGGACAAGGGGGCTACACTGAAGCTTTCTTT. It is translated as CASSQGQGGYTEAFF.

The V and J genes are TRBV21-1 and TRBJ2-7; the D call TRBD1 from the table was never checked on the DNA. TRBV21-1 is a known pseudogene. This CDR3 contains 15 residues. This CDR3 reads CASSKPQGGSYEQYF. DNA of the CDR3: TGTGCCAGCAGCAAACCACAGGGGGGTTCCTACGAGCAGTACTTC.

The chain carries TRBV15 and TRBJ1-1; a possible D gene is TRBD1 (5 bases). In germline, CDR1 is LNHNV, CDR2 YYDKDF (reference sequence). There are 15 residues in the CDR3. Trimming cost V 1 base and J 4 bases, with 13 bases left between them. The CDR3 is CATSRVGSGGTEAFF. Here the CDR3 DNA reads TGTGCCACCAGCAGAGTAGGTTCGGGGGGCACTGAAGCTTTCTTT.

The chain is built from TRBV5-6 and TRBJ1-1; D is perhaps TRBD1 (6 bases). Germline V gene sequence: CDR1 SGHDT, CDR2 YYEEEE. Between the trimmed V and J ends, which lost 7 bases and 2 bases, there was a span of 15 bases. The CDR3 is 14 amino acids. The CDR3 region has the DNA TGTGCCAGCCCCCTCGGGGGGCGTAACACTGAAGCTTTCTTT. Translating gives CASPLGGRNTEAFF. The full variable domain, its missing parts supplied by reference TRBV5-6 and TRBJ1-1, is DAGVTQSPTHLIKTRGQQVTLRCSPKSGHDTVSWYQQALGQGPQFIFQYYEEEERQRGNFPDRFSGHQFPNYSSELNVNALLLGDSALYLCASPLGGRNTEAFFGQGTRLTVV.

The chain recombines TRBV12-3 or TRBV12-4 with TRBJ1-2; 8 bases line up with TRBD1. With 6 bases clipped from V and 8 bases from J, the junction kept 8 bases outside the gene matches. The CDR3 has 13 residues. The CDR3 sequence is CASSWFGQGGYTF. CDR3 nucleotides: TGTGCCAGCAGCTGGTTCGGACAGGGAGGCTACACCTTC.

This chain joins TRBV5-1 and TRBJ2-3; 8 bases match TRBD2. V shed 2 bases, J shed 0 bases, and the junction held 5 bases outside the gene matches. The CDR3 spans 16 residues. Germline V lookup: CDR1 SGHRS, CDR2 YFSETQ. This chain's CDR3 is CASSLESGGSTDTQYF. The CDR3 DNA reads TGCGCCAGCAGCTTAGAGAGCGGGGGAAGCACAGATACGCAGTATTTT.

This clone was observed a few times. The chain is built from TRBV7-9 and TRBJ2-2; D uncertain. The CDR3 extends over 13 amino acids. Germline V gene lookup returns CDR1 SEHNR and CDR2 FQNEAQ (reference sequence). With 2 bases removed from V and 8 bases from J, the gap between germline ends came to 9 bases. The CDR3 bases are TGTGCCAGCAGCTTAAGTAGTACTGGGGAGCTGTTTTTT. It codes for CASSLSSTGELFF.

V is TRBV5-1 and J is TRBJ2-5; 10 positions agree with TRBD2. J gave up 5 bases and V 2 bases, and 9 bases lay outside the gene matches. CDR1 SGHRS and CDR2 YFSETQ come from the germline V gene. This CDR3 region has 16 residues. The chain's CDR3 is CASSFGSGGLGETQYF. The CDR3 nucleotides are TGCGCCAGCAGCTTCGGTAGCGGGGGGCTTGGGGAGACCCAGTACTTC.

The chain couples TRBV30 to TRBJ1-6; D uncertain. The germline CDR1 and CDR2 sequences are GTSNPN and SVGIG (reference sequence). The CDR3 covers 15 residues. V was shortened by 3 bases and J by 9 bases, with 18 bases between the two germline ends. CDR3 sequence: CAWRVFTTGTSPLHF. The CDR3 DNA reads as TGTGCCTGGAGGGTATTCACTACGGGTACTTCACCCCTCCACTTT.